The 30 T cell receptor beta chains below were found in one sample sequenced in a study of T-cell memory formation after mild COVID-19. TCRdb recomputed calls from the 5' RACE reads with MiXCR, one row per CDR3 protein. This sample carries under 550,000 distinct CDR3 sequences, approximately 19% of them seen once, and the ten largest clones take about a fifth. Sequencing was done on a sample of PBMCs or a T cell subset sorted from them (not recorded which). Source of these receptors: a man in his late teens or twenties who had mild COVID-19 (a few samples of this study predate the infection). Cell type and time point are not known.

The chain joins TRBV5-1 to TRBJ1-1, with D perhaps TRBD1 (5 bases). V was pared by 2 bases and J by 2 bases, with 13 bases between. This CDR3 region has 15 residues. The germline CDR1 and CDR2 sequences are SGHRS and YFSETQ. DNA of the CDR3: TGCGCCAGCAGCTTTTCCCCAGGGCATAACACTGAAGCTTTCTTT. This codes for CASSFSPGHNTEAFF.

This clonotype was seen at least ten times. V gene TRBV12-3 or TRBV12-4 combines with J gene TRBJ2-7; 8 nucleotides agree with TRBD1. The CDR3 consists of 14 residues. V was clipped by 8 bases and J by 0 bases; unmatched bases: 6. CDR3 region: CASLRTGSSYEQYF. In nucleotides, the CDR3 is TGTGCCAGCCTTCGGACAGGGAGCTCCTACGAGCAGTACTTC.

CDR3 loop: CASSLSDRAPYEQYF. CDR3 nucleotides: TGTGCCAGCAGCTTATCGGACAGAGCCCCCTACGAGCAGTACTTC. J is TRBJ2-7 and V is TRBV7-9; D is possibly TRBD1 (6 bases). This CDR3 has 15 residues. The V gene's germline CDR1 is SEHNR and CDR2 FQNEAQ (reference sequence). V shed 2 bases and J shed 2 bases, with 13 bases lying between them.

This clonotype showed up just a few times. The V gene is TRBV9, the J gene TRBJ2-1; 15 nucleotides align to TRBD2. CDR3 length: 15 residues. CDR1 SGDLS and CDR2 YYNGEE come from the germline V gene. The J segment lost 10 bases and the V segment lost 4 bases, leaving 6 bases of the junction unmatched. The CDR3 DNA sequence: TGTGCCAGCAGCTGGGGACTAGCGGGGGGCGGGGAGCAGTTCTTC. Encoded protein: CASSWGLAGGGEQFF.

This clonotype was counted only a few times. This chain uses TRBV5-4 with TRBJ2-1; TRBD2 agrees at 8 bases. Trimming cost V 3 bases and J 5 bases; bases outside gene matches: 4. The CDR3 runs to 14 residues. Germline values: CDR1 SGHNT, CDR2 YYREEE (reference sequence). CDR3 sequence: CASSWVAGNNEQFF. DNA for the CDR3: TGTGCCAGCAGCTGGGTAGCGGGGAACAATGAGCAGTTCTTC.

This clonotype was seen a handful of times. The chain links TRBV6-2 or TRBV6-3 to TRBJ2-5; TRBD2 might be the D (6 bases). The CDR3 is made up of 14 amino acids. V was clipped by 6 bases and J by 5 bases, with 16 bases between them. Germline assignment: CDR1 MNHEY and CDR2 SVGEGT. Here the CDR3 reads CASRRDGGRETQYF. CDR3 bases: TGTGCCAGCAGGCGAGACGGGGGTCGGGAGACCCAGTACTTC.

This clonotype was seen a few times. The rearrangement uses TRBV12-3 or TRBV12-4 and TRBJ1-2; 8 bases match TRBD1. The CDR3 extends over 13 amino acids. V lost 4 bases and J lost 5; bases outside the gene matches: 3. The CDR3 here is CASSYRGGYGYTF. The CDR3 region has the DNA TGTGCCAGCAGTTACAGGGGGGGGTATGGCTACACCTTC.

The chain carries TRBV15 and TRBJ1-1; D is unclear. Between the trimmed V and J ends, which lost 0 bases and 0 bases, there was a span of 11 bases. Germline V lookup: CDR1 LNHNV, CDR2 YYDKDF (reference sequence). The CDR3 runs 16 residues. As DNA, the CDR3 is TGTGCCACCAGCAGAGATCCCCACAGCCTGAACACTGAAGCTTTCTTT. This sequence encodes CATSRDPHSLNTEAFF. The variable domain in full, with the rest retrieved from reference TRBV15 and TRBJ1-1, is DAMVIQNPRYQVTQFGKPVTLSCSQTLNHNVMYWYQQKSSQAPKLLFHYYDKDFNNEADTPDNFQSRRPNTSFCFLDIRSPGLGDTAMYLCATSRDPHSLNTEAFFGQGTRLTVV.

The CDR3 DNA reads TGTGCCAGCAGTTGGGGACAGGGGATGAACACTGAAGCTTTCTTT. It translates to CASSWGQGMNTEAFF. The genes are TRBV27 and TRBJ1-1; TRBD1 agrees at 10 bases. Losses at the gene ends were 4 bases for V and 0 bases for J; bases not matched to a gene: 2. CDR3 length: 15 amino acids. Germline assignment: CDR1 MNHEY and CDR2 SMNVEV (reference sequence).

This clonotype was detected a few times. The V and J genes are TRBV12-3 or TRBV12-4 and TRBJ2-1; 8 nucleotides match TRBD2. J was trimmed by 9 bases and V by 3 bases; bases with no gene match: 7. The CDR3 has 14 residues. The CDR3 sequence is CASSFERGRAEQFF. Here the CDR3 DNA reads TGTGCCAGCAGTTTTGAGCGGGGGCGGGCTGAGCAGTTCTTC.

This clonotype turned up a few times. V and J are TRBV4-3 and TRBJ2-3, with TRBD2 identical over 8 bases. V lost 3 bases and J lost 2; bases outside the gene matches: 7. This CDR3 region has 16 residues. The germline CDR1 and CDR2 sequences are LGHNA and YSLEER. Written as DNA, the CDR3 is TGCGCCAGCAGCCAGCTGGCGGGGGGCCTCACAGATACGCAGTATTTT. Protein product: CASSQLAGGLTDTQYF.

The V call is TRBV4-3, the J call TRBJ2-1; weak D call: TRBD1 (6 bases). The V gene's germline CDR1 is LGHNA and CDR2 YSLEER. This CDR3 region has 13 residues. Between the trimmed V and J ends, which lost 1 base and 12 bases, there was a span of 13 bases. The CDR3 region is CASSQVGTPGQFF. In nucleotides, the CDR3 is TGCGCCAGCAGCCAAGTCGGGACACCCGGGCAGTTCTTC.

Notes on this clonotype: The germline gene is not matched at one end of the junction; a read error may be the cause. The gene calls are TRBV5-4 and TRBJ1-5; D is uncertain. The CDR3 length is 13 residues. The germline V gene has CDR1 SGHNT and CDR2 YYREEE (reference sequence). This chain's CDR3 is CASRLESNQPQHF. The CDR3 region has the DNA TGTGCCAGCAGATTGGAGAGCAATCAGCCCCAGCATTTT.

CDR3 region: CSAQGGKLNNSPLHF. The CDR3 DNA reads TGCAGTGCCCAGGGAGGGAAACTGAATAATTCACCCCTCCACTTT. The gene calls are TRBV20-1 and TRBJ1-6; D is perhaps TRBD1 (5 bases). Germline assignment: CDR1 DFQATT and CDR2 SNEGSKA (reference sequence). Trimming removed 6 bases at V and 5 bases at J, with 17 bases between. The CDR3 has 15 residues.

The genes are TRBV6-5 and TRBJ2-7, with D tentatively TRBD2 (5 bases). CDR1 is MNHEY, CDR2 SVGAGI, per germline. CDR3 length: 14 residues. V was trimmed by 7 bases and J by 5 bases, leaving 18 bases between them. In DNA form, the CDR3 reads TGTGCCAGCACCCTACTAGGACCCGATGACGAGCAGTACTTC. This encodes CASTLLGPDDEQYF.

The chain is built from TRBV5-1 and TRBJ1-2; unclear D gene. Trimming shortened V by 1 base and J by 3 bases, and 16 bases separated the two germline ends. Germline CDR1 and CDR2: SGHRS and YFSETQ. The CDR3 extends over 16 amino acids. The CDR3 region has the DNA TGCGCCAGCAGCTTGAACCTACGGGGAATTGACTATGGCTACACCTTC. It translates to CASSLNLRGIDYGYTF.

This clonotype has a count of ten or more. The chain is built from TRBV5-1 and TRBJ2-7; D is perhaps TRBD2 (5 bases). Per the germline V gene, CDR1 is SGHRS and CDR2 is YFSETQ. V was cut by 0 bases and J by 3 bases, with 13 bases left in between. This CDR3 region has 15 residues. The CDR3 loop reads CASSLGGQRVYEQYF. The CDR3 coding sequence is TGCGCCAGCAGCTTGGGAGGGCAGAGAGTCTACGAGCAGTACTTC. Complete variable domain (other parts from reference TRBV5-1 and TRBJ2-7): KAGVTQTPRYLIKTRGQQVTLSCSPISGHRSVSWYQQTPGQGLQFLFEYFSETQRNKGNFPGRFSGRQFSNSRSEMNVSTLELGDSALYLCASSLGGQRVYEQYFGPGTRLTVT.

This clonotype was seen repeatedly, ten times or more. The V and J genes are TRBV5-1 and TRBJ2-3; D may match TRBD1 or TRBD2 (5 bases each). The germline V gene has CDR1 SGHRS and CDR2 YFSETQ. The CDR3 runs to 15 residues. The V and J ends lost 5 bases and 2 bases respectively, with 15 bases between them. Written as DNA, the CDR3 is TGCGCCAGCAGGGGACCTACTCTAAACACAGATACGCAGTATTTT. This translates into CASRGPTLNTDTQYF.

The rearrangement links TRBV5-1 to TRBJ1-6; no firm D call. Trimming left V 4 bases short and J 14 bases short, with 13 bases between. Germline loops: CDR1 SGHRS, CDR2 YFSETQ. The CDR3 spans 12 residues. CDR3 DNA: TGCGCCAGCAGCGTGGACCAGGCCACCCTCCACTTT. Translating gives CASSVDQATLHF.

Only a few counts were recorded for this clonotype. V and J are TRBV7-3 and TRBJ2-3, with D perhaps TRBD2 (5 bases). Germline V gene sequence: CDR1 SGHTA, CDR2 FQGTGA. The CDR3 extends over 13 amino acids. V lost 4 bases to trimming and J lost 5 bases, with 10 bases between them. The CDR3 sequence: CASSSGRGDTQYF. The DNA of the CDR3 is TGTGCCAGCAGCTCCGGCCGGGGAGATACGCAGTATTTT.

V is TRBV20-1 and J is TRBJ2-4; D perhaps matches TRBD2 (5 bases). Per germline, CDR1 DFQATT and CDR2 SNEGSKA (reference sequence). V lost 6 bases and J lost 0, with 12 bases in between. The CDR3 spans 14 residues. CDR3 loop: CSAGSRGAKNIQYF. The CDR3 DNA reads TGCAGTGCCGGGTCCCGGGGAGCCAAAAACATTCAGTACTTC.

The table lists this clonotype with a few counts. This chain links TRBV4-1 with TRBJ2-7; D gene ambiguous. V lost 1 base and J 0 bases, leaving 7 bases between the germline ends. The CDR3 has 14 residues. Germline V gene sequence: CDR1 MGHRA, CDR2 YSYEKL. For the CDR3, the DNA is TGCGCCAGCAGCCAAGTGCGGAGCTCCTACGAGCAGTACGTC. It is translated as CASSQVRSSYEQYV.

This clonotype has only a few counts. This rearrangement joins TRBV5-1 to TRBJ1-4; no definite D call. Trimming stripped 3 bases from V and 2 bases from J, with 8 bases between. Germline lookup yields CDR1 SGHRS and CDR2 YFSETQ. CDR3 length: 14 amino acids. CDR3 loop: CASSSGSTNEKLFF. Written as DNA, the CDR3 is TGCGCCAGCAGCTCCGGGAGCACTAATGAAAAACTGTTTTTT.

This clonotype has a handful of counts. CDR3 in amino acids: CSVEPGEQNEQYF. In nucleotides, the CDR3 is TGCAGCGTTGAACCCGGAGAACAAAACGAGCAGTACTTC. The chain is built from TRBV29-1 and TRBJ2-7; D gene ambiguous. V was shortened by 2 bases and J by 5 bases, with 13 bases between the two germline ends. CDR1 is SQVTM and CDR2 is ANQGSEA in the germline V gene. The CDR3 runs 13 residues.

The CDR3 DNA is TGTGCCAGCAGCCAAGTCGGGGAGTCCGGGGAGCTGTTTTTT. Translation: CASSQVGESGELFF. The rearrangement links TRBV4-2 to TRBJ2-2, with D possibly TRBD2 on 5 matching bases. V dropped 1 base and J dropped 6 bases, with 9 bases sitting between them. Germline V gene data show CDR1 as LGHNA and CDR2 as YNFKEQ. The CDR3 is 14 amino acids.

The chain has TRBV27 and TRBJ2-5; D is unclear. With 6 bases removed from V and 4 bases from J, the gap between germline ends came to 15 bases. Per the germline V gene, CDR1 is MNHEY and CDR2 is SMNVEV (reference sequence). The CDR3 contains 14 residues. As DNA, the CDR3 is TGTGCCAGCAGCGTGGGCCCCCTTCGAGAGACCCAGTACTTC. Encoded protein: CASSVGPLRETQYF.

This clonotype has only a few counts. V is TRBV4-2 and J is TRBJ1-4; 12 nucleotides line up with TRBD1. The V gene end was trimmed by 4 bases and the J gene end by 1 base; junction bases not matched to a gene: 7. Per the germline V gene, CDR1 is LGHNA and CDR2 is YNFKEQ. The CDR3 spans 18 residues. The CDR3 sequence: CASSPGGDRGRTNEKLFF. CDR3 DNA: TGTGCCAGCAGCCCGGGGGGGGACAGGGGGCGAACTAATGAAAAACTGTTTTTT.

CDR3 DNA: TGCAGTGCCCACGACGGGACTAGTGTCGATGAGCAGTTCTTC. Protein sequence: CSAHDGTSVDEQFF. This chain links TRBV20-1 with TRBJ2-1; 8 bases agree with TRBD2. V shed 6 bases and J 8 bases; nucleotides not matched to a gene: 12. In germline, CDR1 is DFQATT, CDR2 SNEGSKA (reference sequence). This CDR3 spans 14 amino acids.

This rearrangement joins TRBV5-1 to TRBJ2-1; D tentatively reads TRBD1 or TRBD2 (5 bases each). This CDR3 comprises 17 residues. Germline-derived CDR1 and CDR2 are SGHRS and YFSETQ. Trimming pared 4 bases from V and 0 bases from J, leaving 17 bases between. The CDR3 nucleotides read TGCGCCAGCAGCGTTTACCCGGGGACGAGCTCCTACAATGAGCAGTTCTTC. It translates to CASSVYPGTSSYNEQFF.

The chain uses TRBV29-1 and TRBJ1-6; 8 positions match TRBD1. Germline V gives CDR1 SQVTM, CDR2 ANQGSEA. The junction had 6 bases not matched to a gene; V was cut back by 4 bases and J by 7 bases. The CDR3 covers 14 residues. The DNA of the CDR3 is TGCAGCGTTGCCCAGGGGGCTGGGAATTCACCCCTCCACTTT. It yields the protein CSVAQGAGNSPLHF.